The entry below gives a single T cell receptor (beta chain) sequence along with its context. Antigen specificity is unknown. The sample comes from a study of T cells in localized non-small cell lung cancer. Broader study findings: Overall survival was longer when the density of T cells in the blood was higher.

Deletions cut 1 base from V and 7 bases from J, with 11 bases between. This CDR3 has 14 residues. The germline V gene has CDR1 MNHNY and CDR2 SVGAGI (reference sequence). Some clones are missing from TCRdb's copy, which holds only in-frame ones; the method was immunoSEQ multiplex PCR. This table holds under 70,000 clones, 70% to 90% found once. This specimen consisted of peripheral blood, obtained before any cancer treatment. The receptor was derived from a woman aged 40-70 years with stage I lung adenocarcinoma. J is TRBJ1-5 and V is TRBV6-6, with TRBD1 as a possible D gene (5 bases). The CDR3 nucleotides read TGTGCCAGCAGTTACTTTGGGGGGGTGCAGCCCCAGCATTTT. Its translation is CASSYFGGVQPQHF.